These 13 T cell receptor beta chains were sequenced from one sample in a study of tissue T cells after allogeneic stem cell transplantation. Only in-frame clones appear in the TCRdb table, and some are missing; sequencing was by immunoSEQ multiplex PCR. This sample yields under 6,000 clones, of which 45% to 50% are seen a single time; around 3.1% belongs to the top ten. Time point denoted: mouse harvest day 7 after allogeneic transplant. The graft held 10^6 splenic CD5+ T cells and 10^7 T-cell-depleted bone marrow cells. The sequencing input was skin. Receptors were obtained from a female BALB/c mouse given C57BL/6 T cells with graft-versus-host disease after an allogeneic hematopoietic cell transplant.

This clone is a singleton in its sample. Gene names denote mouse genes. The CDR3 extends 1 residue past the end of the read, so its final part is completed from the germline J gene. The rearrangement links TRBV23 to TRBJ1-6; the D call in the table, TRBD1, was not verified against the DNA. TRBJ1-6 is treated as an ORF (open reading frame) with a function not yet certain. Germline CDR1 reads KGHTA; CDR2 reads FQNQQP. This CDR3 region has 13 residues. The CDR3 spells CSSSSGGNSPLYF. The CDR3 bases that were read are TGCTCCAGCAGTTCAGGGGGGAATTCGCCCCTCTAC.

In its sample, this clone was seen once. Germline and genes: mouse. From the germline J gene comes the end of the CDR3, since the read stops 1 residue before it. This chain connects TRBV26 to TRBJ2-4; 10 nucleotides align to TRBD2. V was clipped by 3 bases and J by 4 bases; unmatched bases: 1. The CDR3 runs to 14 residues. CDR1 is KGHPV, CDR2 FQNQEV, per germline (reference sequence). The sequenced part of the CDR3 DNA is TGTGCCAGCAGTCTCGGGACTGGGGAAAACACCTTGTAC. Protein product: CASSLGTGENTLY. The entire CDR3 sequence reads CASSLGTGENTLYF.

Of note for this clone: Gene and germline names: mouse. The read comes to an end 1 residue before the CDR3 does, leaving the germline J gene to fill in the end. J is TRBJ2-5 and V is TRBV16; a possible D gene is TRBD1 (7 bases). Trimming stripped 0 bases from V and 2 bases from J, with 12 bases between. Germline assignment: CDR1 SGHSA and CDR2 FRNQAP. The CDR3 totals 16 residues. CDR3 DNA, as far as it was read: TGTGCAAGCAGCTTAGAAAGAGGGGGCGTCCAAGACACCCAGTAC. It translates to CASSLERGGVQDTQY. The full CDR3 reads CASSLERGGVQDTQYF.

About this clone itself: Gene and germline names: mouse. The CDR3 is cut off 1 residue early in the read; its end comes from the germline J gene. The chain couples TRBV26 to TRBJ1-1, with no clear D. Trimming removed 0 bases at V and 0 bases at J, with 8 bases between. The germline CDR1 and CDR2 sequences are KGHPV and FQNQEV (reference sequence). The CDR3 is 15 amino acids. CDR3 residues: CASSLSGKANTEVFF. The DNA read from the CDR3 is TGTGCCAGCAGTCTGTCAGGGAAGGCAAACACAGAAGTCTTC.

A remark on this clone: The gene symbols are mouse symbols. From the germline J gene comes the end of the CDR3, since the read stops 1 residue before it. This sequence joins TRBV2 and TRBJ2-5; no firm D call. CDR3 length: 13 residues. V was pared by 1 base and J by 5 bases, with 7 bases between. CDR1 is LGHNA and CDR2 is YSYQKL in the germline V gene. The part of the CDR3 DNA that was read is TGTGCCAGCAGCCAAGGCCGGTTAGACACCCAGTAC. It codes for CASSQGRLDTQY. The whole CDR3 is CASSQGRLDTQYF.

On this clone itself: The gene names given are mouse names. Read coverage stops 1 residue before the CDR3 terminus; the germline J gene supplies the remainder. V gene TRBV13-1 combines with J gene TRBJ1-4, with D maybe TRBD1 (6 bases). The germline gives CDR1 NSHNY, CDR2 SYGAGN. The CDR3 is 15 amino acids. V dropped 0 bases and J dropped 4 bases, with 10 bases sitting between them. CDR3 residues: CASSDAGGGNERLFF. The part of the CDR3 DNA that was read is TGTGCCAGCAGTGATGCGGGGGGCGGCAACGAAAGATTATTT.

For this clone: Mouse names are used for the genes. Incomplete CDR3 DNA: TGTGCCAGCAGTGACTCGGGACAGGGCGGAACCTTGTAC. This codes for CASSDSGQGGTLY. The full CDR3 protein is CASSDSGQGGTLYF. The rearrangement joins TRBV13-1 to TRBJ2-4; 9 positions match TRBD1. The read comes to an end 1 residue before the CDR3 does, leaving the germline J gene to fill in the end. The CDR3 covers 14 residues. In germline, CDR1 is NSHNY, CDR2 SYGAGN. V trimming: 2 bases; J trimming: 9 bases; junction bases outside the gene matches: 7.

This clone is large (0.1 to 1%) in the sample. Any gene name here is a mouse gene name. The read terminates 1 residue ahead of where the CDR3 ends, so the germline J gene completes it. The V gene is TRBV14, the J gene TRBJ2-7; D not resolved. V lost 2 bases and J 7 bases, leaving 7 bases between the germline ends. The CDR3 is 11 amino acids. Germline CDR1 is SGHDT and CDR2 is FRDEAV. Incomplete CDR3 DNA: TGTGCCAGCAGTTTGGGCTGGGAACAGTAC. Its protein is CASSLGWEQY. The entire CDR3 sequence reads CASSLGWEQYF.

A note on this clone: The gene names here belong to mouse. The CDR3 region is CASSPRLGVSAETLYF. CDR3 DNA (partial): TGTGCCAGCAGTCCCCGACTGGGGGTTAGTGCAGAAACGCTGTAT. J is TRBJ2-3 and V is TRBV26, with TRBD2 matching over 9 bases. The read ends 1 residue before the CDR3 terminus; that terminus is restored from the germline J gene. The J segment lost 0 bases and the V segment lost 4 bases, leaving 5 bases of the junction unmatched. The CDR3 spans 16 residues. Germline-derived CDR1 and CDR2 are KGHPV and FQNQEV (reference sequence).

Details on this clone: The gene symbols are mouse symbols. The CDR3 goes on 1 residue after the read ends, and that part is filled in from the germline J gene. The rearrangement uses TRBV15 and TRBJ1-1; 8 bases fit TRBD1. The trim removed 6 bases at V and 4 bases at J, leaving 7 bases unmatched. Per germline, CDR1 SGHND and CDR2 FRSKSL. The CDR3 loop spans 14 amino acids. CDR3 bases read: TGTGCCAGCAGCCCTCAGGGGGCGGGCACAGAAGTCTTC. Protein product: CASSPQGAGTEVF. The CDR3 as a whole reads CASSPQGAGTEVFF.

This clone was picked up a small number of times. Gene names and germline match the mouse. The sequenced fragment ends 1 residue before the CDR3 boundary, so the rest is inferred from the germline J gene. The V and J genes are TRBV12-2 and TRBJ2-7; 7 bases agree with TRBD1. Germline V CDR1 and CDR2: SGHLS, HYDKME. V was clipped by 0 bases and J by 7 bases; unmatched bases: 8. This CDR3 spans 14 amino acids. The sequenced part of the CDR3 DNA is TGTGCCAGCTCTCTCGAGCCAGGGGGAGGCGAACAGTAC. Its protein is CASSLEPGGGEQY. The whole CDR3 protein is CASSLEPGGGEQYF.

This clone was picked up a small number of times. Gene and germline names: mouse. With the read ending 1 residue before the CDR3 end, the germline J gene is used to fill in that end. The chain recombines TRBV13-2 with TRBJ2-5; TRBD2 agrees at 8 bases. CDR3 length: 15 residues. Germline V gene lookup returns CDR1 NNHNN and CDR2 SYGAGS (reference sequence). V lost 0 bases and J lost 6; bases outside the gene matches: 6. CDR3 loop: CASGDEAGGRDTQYF. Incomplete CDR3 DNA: TGTGCCAGCGGTGATGAGGCTGGGGGGAGGGACACCCAGTAC.

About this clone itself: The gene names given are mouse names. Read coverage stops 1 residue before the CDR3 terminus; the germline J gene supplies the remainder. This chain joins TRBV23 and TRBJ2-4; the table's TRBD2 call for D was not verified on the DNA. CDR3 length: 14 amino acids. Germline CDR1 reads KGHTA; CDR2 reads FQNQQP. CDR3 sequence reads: CSSSKTGDQNTLYF. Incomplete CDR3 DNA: TGCTCCAGCAGTAAGACTGGGGATCAAAACACCTTGTAC.